The next 32 T cell receptor beta chains were all read from a single sample in a study of shared clonotypes between healthy human individuals. Terminally differentiated effector memory CD45RA+ cells were excluded by CCR7 positive selection of CD45RO-negative cells. TCRdb's table, derived via immunoSEQ multiplex PCR, lists solely in-frame clones and lacks some. The table shows around 2,000,000 clones, with 85% to 95% occurring only once. Sequenced input: naive CD8+ T cells sorted from blood. Source of these receptors: a man aged 18 to 35 in good health.

The chain joins TRBV30 to TRBJ2-3, with 9 nucleotides matching TRBD2. V was pared by 5 bases and J by 0 bases, with 3 bases of the junction left unmatched. Germline values: CDR1 GTSNPN, CDR2 SVGIG (reference sequence). This CDR3 is 14 amino acids long. CDR3 DNA: TGTGCCTGGGGGACTAGCACAAGCACAGATACGCAGTATTTT. Translating it yields CAWGTSTSTDTQYF.

The chain links TRBV5-5 to TRBJ2-2; possible D gene TRBD1, 5 bases. Germline V gene lookup returns CDR1 SGHKS and CDR2 YYEKEE (reference sequence). The CDR3 contains 14 residues. The V end lost 5 bases, the J end lost 2 bases, and 10 bases lay between the germline ends. The CDR3 nucleotides read TGTGCCAGCAGGACAGAGGAAAACACCGGGGAGCTGTTTTTT. The encoded protein is CASRTEENTGELFF. The variable domain in full, completed from reference TRBV5-5 and TRBJ2-2, reads DAGVTQSPTHLIKTRGQQVTLRCSPISGHKSVSWYQQVLGQGPQFIFQYYEKEERGRGNFPDRFSARQFPNYSSELNVNALLLGDSALYLCASRTEENTGELFFGEGSRLTVL.

A few counts support this clone. V gene TRBV6-5 combines with J gene TRBJ2-1; D not resolved. The V gene's germline CDR1 is MNHEY and CDR2 SVGAGI. Trimming shortened V by 6 bases and J by 7 bases, and 13 bases separated the two germline ends. This CDR3 is 13 amino acids long. The CDR3 reads CASSKDVKNEQFF. For the CDR3, the DNA is TGTGCCAGCAGCAAGGACGTCAAGAATGAGCAGTTCTTC.

This chain joins TRBV28 and TRBJ2-7; 9 nucleotides agree with TRBD2. Unmatched junction bases numbered 5, after V lost 5 bases and J lost 0 bases. CDR1 is MDHEN and CDR2 is SYDVKM in the germline V gene. The CDR3 has 15 amino acids. In DNA, the CDR3 is TGTGCCAGCAGTCAGAGCGGGGGGCCCTCCTACGAGCAGTACTTC. Protein: CASSQSGGPSYEQYF.

V is TRBV5-5 and J is TRBJ2-2; D ambiguous. Germline V lookup: CDR1 SGHKS, CDR2 YYEKEE (reference sequence). V shed 4 bases and J shed 0 bases, with 7 bases lying between them. This CDR3 is 14 amino acids long. As DNA, the CDR3 is TGTGCCAGCAGCCTATGGACGAACACCGGGGAGCTGTTTTTT. It codes for CASSLWTNTGELFF.

This clone is a singleton in its sample. The rearrangement uses TRBV9 and TRBJ1-2; tentative D call: TRBD1 (6 bases). V dropped 4 bases and J dropped 1 base, with 14 bases sitting between them. Germline V lookup: CDR1 SGDLS, CDR2 YYNGEE. CDR3 length: 15 amino acids. CDR3 nucleotide sequence: TGTGCCAGCAGCTCGGACAGCGATCTTAACTATGGCTACACCTTC. Its translation: CASSSDSDLNYGYTF.

Regarding this clone: Other DNA sequences within the sample encode an identical CDR3. The rearrangement joins TRBV6-5 to TRBJ2-2; unclear D gene. V dropped 0 bases and J dropped 4 bases, with 3 bases sitting between them. Per the germline V gene, CDR1 is MNHEY and CDR2 is SVGAGI. The CDR3 is 13 residues long. CDR3 sequence reads: CASSYSATGELFF. The CDR3 region has the DNA TGTGCCAGCAGTTACTCAGCCACCGGGGAGCTGTTTTTT.

CDR3 in amino acids: CASSEVGSPPEQYF. CDR3 DNA: TGTGCCAGCAGTGAAGTTGGCAGCCCTCCCGAGCAGTACTTC. This sequence joins TRBV6-1 and TRBJ2-7; no firm D call. The CDR3 sequence is 14 residues long. Germline loops: CDR1 MNHNS, CDR2 SASEGT. V gave up 1 base and J gave up 6 bases, with 13 bases separating them.

The chain joins TRBV30 to TRBJ2-1, with a weak D call TRBD2 (5 bases). Trimming took off 4 bases at V and 0 bases at J, with 16 bases between the two ends. The CDR3 has 16 residues. Germline V gene sequence: CDR1 GTSNPN, CDR2 SVGIG (reference sequence). This CDR3 reads CAWTRIGLSSYNEQFF. The DNA for the CDR3 is TGTGCCTGGACTCGCATTGGACTTAGCTCCTACAATGAGCAGTTCTTC.

Remarks on this clone: Distinct nucleotide sequences in the sample also encode this CDR3. The chain links TRBV9 to TRBJ1-4; D not resolved. V was shortened by 2 bases and J by 0 bases, with 8 bases between the two germline ends. CDR1 SGDLS and CDR2 YYNGEE come from the germline V gene. The CDR3 length is 15 residues. CDR3 protein: CASSVGGATNEKLFF. CDR3 sequence (DNA): TGTGCCAGCAGCGTCGGCGGAGCAACTAATGAAAAACTGTTTTTT.

About this clone itself: Distinct nucleotide sequences in the sample also encode this CDR3. This chain's CDR3 is CASSFGQGTYEQYF. CDR3 in DNA: TGTGCCAGCAGCTTCGGACAGGGAACGTACGAGCAGTACTTC. The rearrangement uses TRBV5-4 and TRBJ2-7, with TRBD1 identical over 8 bases. The CDR3 runs 14 residues. Looked up from germline, CDR1 is SGHNT and CDR2 is YYREEE (reference sequence). Unmatched junction bases numbered 5, after V lost 2 bases and J lost 4 bases.

The rearrangement joins TRBV5-4 to TRBJ2-7; the D gene is possibly TRBD2 (5 bases). The germline V gene has CDR1 SGHNT and CDR2 YYREEE (reference sequence). V was cut by 2 bases and J by 3 bases, with 9 bases left in between. The CDR3 is 13 amino acids. Here the CDR3 reads CASSLKLDYEQYF. The DNA for the CDR3 is TGTGCCAGCAGCTTAAAACTAGACTACGAGCAGTACTTC.

In this sample, this clone turned up once. The chain is built from TRBV4-2 and TRBJ2-7, with D perhaps assigned TRBD1 or TRBD2 (5 bases each). The germline V and J ends were trimmed by 3 bases and 5 bases, with 23 bases remaining between them. Germline values: CDR1 LGHNA, CDR2 YNFKEQ. The CDR3 runs 17 residues. The CDR3 DNA sequence: TGTGCCAGCAGCCAGCTCTCCCGGGACCACGGGTGGGACGAGCAGTACTTC. Translating gives CASSQLSRDHGWDEQYF.

There are a few counts of this clone. The V gene is TRBV5-1, the J gene TRBJ2-3, with 7 bases that match TRBD1. Trimming cost V 4 bases and J 0 bases; bases outside gene matches: 5. The CDR3 length is 15 residues. CDR1 and CDR2 from the germline V gene are SGHRS and YFSETQ. The chain's CDR3 is CASSADRISTDTQYF. The CDR3 region has the DNA TGCGCCAGCAGCGCGGACAGGATTAGCACAGATACGCAGTATTTT.

The rearrangement uses TRBV10-3 and TRBJ1-1; D is perhaps TRBD1 (6 bases). This CDR3 is 13 amino acids long. Per the germline V gene, CDR1 is ENHRY and CDR2 is SYGVKD. Trimming pared 3 bases from V and 4 bases from J, leaving 9 bases between. CDR3 amino acids: CAISDRGGTEAFF. CDR3 DNA sequence: TGTGCCATCAGTGATAGGGGGGGCACTGAAGCTTTCTTT.

Concerning this clone itself: Other nucleotide sequences in the sample specify the same CDR3. V is TRBV5-1 and J is TRBJ2-7; tentatively, D is TRBD1 (5 bases). CDR1 and CDR2 from the germline V gene are SGHRS and YFSETQ. Trimming stripped 3 bases from V and 1 base from J, with 8 bases between. The CDR3 contains 13 residues. CDR3 DNA: TGCGCCAGCAGCTGGGGCCCATCCTACGAGCAGTACTTC. Amino acids: CASSWGPSYEQYF.

The chain recombines TRBV19 with TRBJ2-1, with TRBD2 matching 10 bases. Germline trimming cut 4 bases from V and 7 bases from J; bases unmatched to any gene: 4. The CDR3 runs 14 residues. Looked up from germline, CDR1 is LNHDA and CDR2 is SQIVND (reference sequence). CDR3 loop: CASSRTSGLNEQFF. CDR3 bases: TGTGCCAGTAGTAGGACTAGCGGTTTGAATGAGCAGTTCTTC. The variable domain in full, with the rest retrieved from reference TRBV19 and TRBJ2-1, is DGGITQSPKYLFRKEGQNVTLSCEQNLNHDAMYWYRQDPGQGLRLIYYSQIVNDFQKGDIAEGYSVSREKKESFPLTVTSAQKNPTAFYLCASSRTSGLNEQFFGPGTRLTVL.

This clone showed up just once. V and J are TRBV28 and TRBJ2-1; 9 bases align to TRBD1. Germline CDR1 and CDR2: MDHEN and SYDVKM. Trimming removed 7 bases from V and 6 bases from J; junction bases left unmatched: 7. The CDR3 is 14 amino acids. The CDR3 DNA reads as TGTGCCAGCACCCGGACAGGGGCAGGCAATGAGCAGTTCTTC. Its translation: CASTRTGAGNEQFF.

This chain links TRBV27 with TRBJ1-4; TRBD1 might be the D (6 bases). CDR1 is MNHEY and CDR2 is SMNVEV in the germline V gene (reference sequence). Trimming stripped 5 bases from V and 4 bases from J, with 14 bases between. This CDR3 has 15 residues. This CDR3 is CASSLGPDSNEKLFF. Written as DNA, the CDR3 is TGTGCCAGCAGTCTAGGCCCGGACAGTAATGAAAAACTGTTTTTT.

This clone was counted only a few times. The chain couples TRBV7-9 to TRBJ1-5, with D possibly being TRBD1 (6 bases). V lost 11 bases, J lost 2 bases, and 13 bases lay in between. The length of the CDR3 is 13 residues. Germline assignment: CDR1 SEHNR and CDR2 FQNEAQ (reference sequence). The CDR3 DNA follows: TGTGCCGGGGGCGGGCAGGGCAATCAGCCCCAGCATTTT. It yields the protein CAGGGQGNQPQHF.

As regards this clone: Other DNA variants within this sample encode the same CDR3. The chain combines TRBV5-4 with TRBJ1-1; 9 positions match TRBD1. The CDR3 has 15 amino acids. Germline loops: CDR1 SGHNT, CDR2 YYREEE (reference sequence). With 3 bases clipped from V and 0 bases from J, the junction kept 3 bases outside the gene matches. In DNA, the CDR3 is TGTGCCAGCAGCTCGGACAGGGGTCTGAACACTGAAGCTTTCTTT. Protein: CASSSDRGLNTEAFF.

Concerning this clone: Other DNA variants within this sample encode the same CDR3. This chain uses TRBV13 with TRBJ2-7; D unclear. Germline-derived CDR1 and CDR2 are PRHDT and FYEKMQ (reference sequence). The CDR3 spans 13 residues. Trimming took 5 bases from V and 3 from J, leaving 11 bases between them. In DNA, the CDR3 is TGTGCCAGCAGCCTGGGCCAGGTCTACGAGCAGTACTTC. This gives the protein CASSLGQVYEQYF.

The chain uses TRBV6-5 and TRBJ2-5; D is possibly TRBD2 (5 bases). V was trimmed by 2 bases and J by 5 bases, leaving 15 bases between them. This CDR3 is 15 amino acids long. In germline, CDR1 is MNHEY, CDR2 SVGAGI. CDR3 protein: CASSYGTAGVETQYF. DNA of the CDR3: TGTGCCAGCAGTTACGGAACGGCGGGCGTGGAGACCCAGTACTTC.

V gene TRBV7-9 combines with J gene TRBJ2-2; D may be TRBD1 or TRBD2 (6 bases each). CDR1 and CDR2 (germline): SEHNR, FQNEAQ (reference sequence). Trimming took 1 base from V and 7 from J, leaving 13 bases between them. The CDR3 has 15 residues. CDR3 in DNA: TGTGCCAGCAGCTTAGTTACGGGGGCGAACGGGGAGCTGTTTTTT. Translated, it gives CASSLVTGANGELFF.

This clone was detected only once. Other DNA sequences in this sample translate to the same CDR3. The rearrangement uses TRBV19 and TRBJ2-7, with D unresolved. Trimming stripped 0 bases from V and 2 bases from J, with 8 bases between. Germline-derived CDR1 and CDR2 are LNHDA and SQIVND (reference sequence). This CDR3 has 14 amino acids. CDR3 residues: CASSIDSETYEQYF. In nucleotides, the CDR3 is TGTGCCAGTAGTATAGACAGTGAGACCTACGAGCAGTACTTC.

This clone has just a few counts. The chain recombines TRBV19 with TRBJ1-1; D not resolved. CDR1 and CDR2 from the germline V gene are LNHDA and SQIVND (reference sequence). The length of the CDR3 is 14 residues. Trimming left V 5 bases short and J 5 bases short, with 15 bases between. The CDR3 spells CASSPLAGWTEAFF. CDR3 bases: TGTGCCAGTAGTCCCCTGGCAGGATGGACTGAAGCTTTCTTT.

This clone was found once. The chain joins TRBV5-6 to TRBJ2-7; unclear D gene. The germline V and J ends were trimmed by 4 bases and 7 bases, with 12 bases remaining between them. The CDR3 is 12 amino acids. The germline gives CDR1 SGHDT, CDR2 YYEEEE. The CDR3 DNA reads as TGTGCCAGCAGCCCTTTGTTGGGGGAGCAGTACTTC. It translates to CASSPLLGEQYF.

The genes are TRBV5-6 and TRBJ2-3, with D perhaps matching TRBD1 or TRBD2 (6 bases each). Trimming removed 4 bases from V and 8 bases from J, with 14 bases in between. Germline CDR1 reads SGHDT; CDR2 reads YYEEEE. This CDR3 is 13 amino acids long. CDR3 residues: CASSTEGGTTQYF. DNA of the CDR3: TGTGCCAGCAGCACAGAAGGGGGGACTACGCAGTATTTT.

This sequence joins TRBV28 and TRBJ2-7, with 10 bases lining up with TRBD1. The germline gives CDR1 MDHEN, CDR2 SYDVKM. V shed 2 bases and J 2 bases; nucleotides not matched to a gene: 6. This CDR3 spans 16 amino acids. CDR3 region: CASSLLGTGVPYEQYF. DNA for the CDR3: TGTGCCAGCAGTTTACTGGGGACAGGGGTTCCCTACGAGCAGTACTTC.

The gene calls are TRBV28 and TRBJ2-4; possible D gene TRBD2, 6 bases. V was trimmed by 6 bases and J by 1 base, leaving 16 bases between them. There are 16 residues in the CDR3. Per germline, CDR1 MDHEN and CDR2 SYDVKM. This CDR3 reads CASSVPGDGAKNIQYF. CDR3 bases: TGTGCCAGCAGCGTTCCGGGGGATGGGGCCAAAAACATTCAGTACTTC. Full variable domain (rest looked up from reference TRBV28 and TRBJ2-4): DVKVTQSSRYLVKRTGEKVFLECVQDMDHENMFWYRQDPGLGLRLIYFSYDVKMKEKGDIPEGYSVSREKKERFSLILESASTNQTSMYLCASSVPGDGAKNIQYFGAGTRLSVL.

This clone came up once. The gene calls are TRBV7-2 and TRBJ1-4, with unresolved D. The CDR3 covers 13 residues. Germline lookup yields CDR1 SGHTA and CDR2 FQGNSA. V was cut by 5 bases and J by 6 bases, with 10 bases left in between. CDR3 amino acids: CASSRWGDEKLFF. The DNA of the CDR3 is TGTGCCAGCAGCCGCTGGGGTGATGAAAAACTGTTTTTT.

The chain carries TRBV4-3 and TRBJ2-3; 10 nucleotides align to TRBD2. CDR1 is LGHNA, CDR2 YSLEER, per germline. V was clipped by 0 bases and J by 5 bases; unmatched bases: 5. The length of the CDR3 is 16 residues. The DNA of the CDR3 is TGCGCCAGCAGCCAAGATACGGCTAGCGGGAGAGATACGCAGTATTTT. This codes for CASSQDTASGRDTQYF.